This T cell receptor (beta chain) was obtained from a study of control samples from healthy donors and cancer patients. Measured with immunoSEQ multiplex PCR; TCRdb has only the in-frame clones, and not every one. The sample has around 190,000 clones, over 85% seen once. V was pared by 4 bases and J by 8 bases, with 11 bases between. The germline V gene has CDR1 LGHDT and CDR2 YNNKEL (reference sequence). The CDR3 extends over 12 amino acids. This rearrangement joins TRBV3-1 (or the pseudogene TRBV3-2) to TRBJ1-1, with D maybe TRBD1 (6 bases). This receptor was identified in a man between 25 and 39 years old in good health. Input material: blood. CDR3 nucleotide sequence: TGTGCCAGCAGCCTATCAGGGGTAGAAGCTTTCTTT. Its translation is CASSLSGVEAFF.